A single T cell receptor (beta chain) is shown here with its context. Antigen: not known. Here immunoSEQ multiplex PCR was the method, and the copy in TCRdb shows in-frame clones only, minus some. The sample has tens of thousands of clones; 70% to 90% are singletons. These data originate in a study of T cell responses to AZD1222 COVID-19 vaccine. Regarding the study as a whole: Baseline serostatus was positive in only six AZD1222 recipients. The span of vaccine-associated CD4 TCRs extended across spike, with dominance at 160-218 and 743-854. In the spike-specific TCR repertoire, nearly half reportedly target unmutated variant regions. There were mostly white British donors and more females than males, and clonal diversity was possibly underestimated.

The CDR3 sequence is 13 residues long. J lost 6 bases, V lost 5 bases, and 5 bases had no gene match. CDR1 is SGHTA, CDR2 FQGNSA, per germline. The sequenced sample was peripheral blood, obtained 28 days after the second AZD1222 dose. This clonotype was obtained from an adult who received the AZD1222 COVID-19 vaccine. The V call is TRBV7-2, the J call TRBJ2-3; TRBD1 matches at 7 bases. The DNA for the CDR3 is TGTGCCAGCAGCCAGGGGGTATCCGATACGCAGTATTTT. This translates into CASSQGVSDTQYF. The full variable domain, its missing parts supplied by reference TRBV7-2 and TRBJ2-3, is GAGVSQSPSNKVTEKGKDVELRCDPISGHTALYWYRQSLGQGLEFLIYFQGNSAPDKSGLPSDRFSAERTGGSVSTLTIQRTQQEDSAVYLCASSQGVSDTQYFGPGTRLTVL.